These T cell receptor beta chains were read from a single sample in a study of T cells in Graves' hyperthyroidism and ophthalmopathy. Each CDR3 protein is one row after TCRdb ran MiXCR on the multiplex PCR reads. The table has some 530,000 distinct CDR3 sequences, under 25% seen once. Source material: blood. These receptors originate from a woman between 70 and 85 years old with Graves' ophthalmopathy. CDR3s include the opening cysteine and the closing phenylalanine or tryptophan. The order of the fields is clone size, V gene, D gene, J gene, CDR3 protein, CDR3 DNA. A D gene is named only where the DNA matches it firmly. Clone size, where shown, is once, few, many, or a class for clones that have expanded.

many	TRBV11-2	TRBD1	TRBJ2-7	CASSGHLGQGYEQYF	TGTGCCAGCAGCGGCCACCTGGGACAGGGTTACGAGCAGTACTTC
NA	TRBV7-6	TRBD2	TRBJ2-7	CASSLSTSGVTGQYF	TGTGCCAGCAGCTTATCGACTAGCGGGGTAACGGGGCAGTACTTC
many	TRBV20-1	NA	TRBJ2-1	CSARDPSSSYNEQFF	TGCAGTGCCCGAGACCCCTCGTCCTCCTACAATGAGCAGTTCTTC
NA	TRBV10-1	NA	TRBJ1-1	CASSRRIPGRITSNTEAFF	TGCGCCAGCAGTAGGCGAATACCGGGACGGATAACATCGAACACTGAAGCTTTCTTT
NA	TRBV4-3	TRBD2	TRBJ2-7	CASSQTGTSTYEQYF	TGCGCCAGCAGCCAAACCGGGACTAGCACCTACGAGCAGTACTTC
NA	TRBV5-1	NA	TRBJ2-7	CASSLGGSFYYEQYF	TGCGCCAGCAGCTTAGGAGGGAGCTTCTACTACGAGCAGTACTTC
many	TRBV20-1	NA	TRBJ1-5	CSARDGGFGQPQHF	TGCAGTGCTAGAGATGGAGGGTTCGGTCAGCCCCAGCATTTT
many	TRBV2	TRBD1	TRBJ1-5	CASTPGQGNNQPQHF	TGTGCCAGCACTCCGGGACAGGGGAACAATCAGCCCCAGCATTTT
few	TRBV20-1	TRBD2	TRBJ2-5	CSAGGGGYF	TGCAGTGCTGGGGGGGGGGGGTACTTC
NA	TRBV28	TRBD1	TRBJ1-2	CASSLTLGQGYGYTF	TGTGCCAGCAGTTTAACGCTAGGACAGGGATATGGCTACACCTTC
NA	TRBV27	TRBD1	TRBJ2-2	CASSFRTGNTGELFF	TGTGCCAGCAGTTTCCGGACAGGGAACACCGGGGAGCTGTTTTTT